These 4 T cell receptor beta chains came from one sample sequenced in a study of PD-L1 blockade in urothelial cancer. Repertoires were generated with immunoSEQ multiplex PCR, while TCRdb's copy carries only in-frame clones and drops some. The sample records about 85,000 clones, more than 70% being singletons. Documented time point: pretreatment peripheral blood. Sequenced material: PBMCs, taken around atezolizumab (anti-PD-L1) treatment. These receptors all stem from a man aged 55 to 69 with urothelial cancer.

This clone has a single count. This chain joins TRBV11-3 and TRBJ2-5, with D possibly matching TRBD1 (6 bases). Looked up from germline, CDR1 is SGHNT and CDR2 is YENEEA. The V end was cut by 5 bases, the J end by 4 bases, with 11 bases between. This CDR3 has 13 amino acids. CDR3 in DNA: TGTGCCAGCAGCACGACAGGCTTAGAGACCCAGTACTTC. Its translation: CASSTTGLETQYF.

The chain combines TRBV5-1 with TRBJ2-3; 9 nucleotides align to TRBD2. CDR3 length: 18 residues. Germline CDR1 and CDR2: SGHRS and YFSETQ. Losses at the gene ends were 0 bases for V and 4 bases for J; bases not matched to a gene: 12. The DNA for the CDR3 is TGCGCCAGCAGCTTGGCCGGTTGGGCTAGCGGGACTTCAGATACGCAGTATTTT. The encoded protein is CASSLAGWASGTSDTQYF.

The chain recombines TRBV19 with TRBJ2-2; 8 nucleotides align to TRBD2. Trimming removed 6 bases from V and 2 bases from J; junction bases left unmatched: 5. Germline-derived CDR1 and CDR2 are LNHDA and SQIVND (reference sequence). There are 15 residues in the CDR3. The CDR3, as DNA: TGTGCCAGTAGACTCGGGGGGGTAAACACCGGGGAGCTGTTTTTT. The encoded protein is CASRLGGVNTGELFF.

This chain connects TRBV7-8 to TRBJ1-4; 9 nucleotides align to TRBD1. CDR1 SGHVS and CDR2 FQNEAQ come from the germline V gene. V lost 6 bases to trimming and J lost 7 bases; unmatched junction nucleotides: 6. The CDR3 consists of 14 residues. The CDR3 nucleotides read TGTGCCAGCAGACGTACAGGGGGCTTTGAAAAACTGTTTTTT. Translating gives CASRRTGGFEKLFF.